Detailed here is one T cell receptor (beta chain). This specimen comes from a study of blood T cell repertoires in COVID-19. Turning to the study itself: Spain, Italy and the United States supplied samples that represented acute and convalescent COVID-19.

The V end lost 0 bases, the J end lost 0 bases, and 11 bases lay between the germline ends. The CDR3 covers 16 residues. Germline lookup yields CDR1 MNHNS and CDR2 SASEGT. Measured with immunoSEQ multiplex PCR; TCRdb has only the in-frame clones, and not every one. Among some 130,000 clones listed, around 89% were seen once. The sequence was obtained from a man aged 60 to 69 with COVID-19, enrolled during active disease. The rearrangement uses TRBV6-1 and TRBJ1-2; possibly TRBD1 for D (6 bases). The sample consisted of peripheral blood. The CDR3 nucleotides are TGTGCCAGCAGTGAAGCGTGGGACATACCTAACTATGGCTACACCTTC. Its protein product is CASSEAWDIPNYGYTF.